This is a list of T cell receptor beta chains from one sample in a study of neoadjuvant nivolumab and ipilimumab in lung cancer. TCRdb's copy holds only in-frame clones and misses some; the assay was immunoSEQ multiplex PCR. The sample carries some 25,000 clones, roughly 80% recorded once. Specimen: tumor tissue, collected after neoadjuvant nivolumab, alone or with ipilimumab, at or shortly before surgery. Receptors were obtained from an adult with non-small cell lung cancer. Each CDR3 is given with its conserved first and last residue. The order of the fields is D gene, J gene, clone size, V gene, CDR3 DNA, CDR3 protein. D genes are given only for firm matches. A row's size may be missing; if present it is once, few, many or a size class.

.	TRBJ1-1	.	TRBV6-1	TGTGCCAGCAGTGAAGCGTTGGGCACTGAAGCTTTCTTT	CASSEALGTEAFF
TRBD2	TRBJ2-2	.	TRBV7-2	TGTGCCAGCAGGGTGATTAGCGGGAGCCCCGGGGAGCTGTTTTTT	CASRVISGSPGELFF
.	TRBJ2-2	.	TRBV4-1	TGCGCCAGCAGCCAAGATTGGGACACCGGGGAGCTGTTTTTT	CASSQDWDTGELFF
.	TRBJ2-7	.	TRBV6-6	TGTGCCAGCAACGCCCAAGGCCCCCCGTCCGAGCAGTACTTC	CASNAQGPPSEQYF
TRBD2	TRBJ2-7	once	TRBV9	TGTGCCAGCAGCGTAGGGGTGGGAGGGCCTACCTACGAGCAGTACTTC	CASSVGVGGPTYEQYF
.	TRBJ2-7	large	TRBV5-5	TGTGCCAGCAGCTTGGGGCGACTCTTAAGCTCCTACGAGCAGTACTTC	CASSLGRLLSSYEQYF
.	TRBJ2-5	.	TRBV5-8	.	CASSFGPGQGRETQYF
TRBD2	TRBJ2-2	large	TRBV27	TGTGCCAGCAGTTTAGCGGGAGGGACCGGGGAGCTGTTTTTT	CASSLAGGTGELFF
TRBD2	TRBJ2-4	.	TRBV6-5	TGTGCCAGCAGTCGCGGGGGGGAGAACATTCAGTACTTC	CASSRGGENIQYF
.	TRBJ1-2	.	TRBV18	TGTGCCAGCTCACCACCATTATCGACTGCCTATGGCTACACCTTC	CASSPPLSTAYGYTF
TRBD1	TRBJ1-4	.	TRBV7-9	TGTGCCAGCAGCTTAGGGGGGACAGGGGCTTCTAATGAAAAACTGTTTTTT	CASSLGGTGASNEKLFF
.	TRBJ2-1	.	TRBV2	TGTGCCAGCAGTGAGACGAGAATTGGACTGGGAGTCGATGAGCAGTTCTTC	CASSETRIGLGVDEQFF
.	TRBJ1-1	.	TRBV11-1	TGTGCCAGCAGCTTAGTCCGGCCAGGGAACACTGAAGCTTTCTTT	CASSLVRPGNTEAFF
.	TRBJ2-7	.	TRBV10-2	TGCGCCAGCAGTGAGAAGTACGAGCAGTACTTC	CASSEKYEQYF
TRBD2	TRBJ2-1	.	TRBV11-2	TGTGCCAGCAGCTTTGGCCCTAGCGGGAGGAACAATGAGCAGTTCTTC	CASSFGPSGRNNEQFF
TRBD1	TRBJ1-1	.	TRBV18	TGTGCCAGCTCACCACCGACAGGGATCACTGAAGCTTTCTTT	CASSPPTGITEAFF
TRBD1	TRBJ2-7	.	TRBV6-6	TGTGCCAGCAGCCGAAGGACAGGGGGCGTCCACGAGCAGTACTTC	CASSRRTGGVHEQYF
.	TRBJ2-3	once	TRBV18	TGTGCCAGCTCACCGAACTGGGGCCTGGGGGGAGATACGCAGTATTTT	CASSPNWGLGGDTQYF
TRBD1	TRBJ1-2	.	TRBV11-3	TGTGCCAGCAGGGGACAGCACTATGGCTACACCTTC	CASRGQHYGYTF
.	TRBJ2-3	.	TRBV7-2	TGTGCCAGCAGCTTAGCACGTGCAGATACGCAGTATTTT	CASSLARADTQYF
TRBD2	TRBJ2-1	once	TRBV2	TGTGCCAGGAAGGGACTAGCAGACAATGAGCAGTTCTTC	CARKGLADNEQFF
.	TRBJ2-7	.	TRBV5-1	TGCGCCAGCAGCTTGTCGGATAACAGCGACGAGCAGTACTTC	CASSLSDNSDEQYF
.	TRBJ2-7	.	TRBV7-8	TGTGCCAGCAGCCGAGGAGAAGGCGTCTCCTACGAGCAGTACTTC	CASSRGEGVSYEQYF
TRBD2	TRBJ2-5	.	TRBV7-8	TGTGCCAGCAGCTTACTAGCGGGAGGGAGGGAGACCCAGTACTTC	CASSLLAGGRETQYF
.	TRBJ1-1	once	TRBV11-3	TGTGCCAGCAGCTTAGACAGGGCGGAAGCTTTCTTT	CASSLDRAEAFF
TRBD2	TRBJ2-3	.	TRBV5-1	TGCGCCAGCAGCTTGGACGGACTAGCGGGGTCCACAGATACGCAGTATTTT	CASSLDGLAGSTDTQYF
.	TRBJ1-5	.	TRBV27	TGTGCCAGCAGTTTACTGGGACAGCCCCAGCATTTT	CASSLLGQPQHF
.	TRBJ2-3	.	TRBV10-2	TGCGCCAGCAGGGGAGGAAACCTATATACGCAGTATTTT	CASRGGNLYTQYF
TRBD1	TRBJ1-2	.	TRBV7-9	TGTGCCAGCAGGGGACAGCACTATGGCTACACCTTC	CASRGQHYGYTF
TRBD2	TRBJ2-2	.	TRBV27	TGTGCCAGCACCCGAGTAGCGGGAGTGGGGACCGGGGAGCTGTTTTTT	CASTRVAGVGTGELFF
.	TRBJ1-2	.	TRBV11-2	TGTGCCAGCAGCTCCGAGGGCCTCGGCTACACCTTC	CASSSEGLGYTF
.	TRBJ1-1	.	TRBV25-1	TGTGCCAGCAGTGAACTCCAAACCCTGTTTGAAGCTTTCTTT	CASSELQTLFEAFF
.	TRBJ2-7	.	TRBV11-2	TGTGCCAGCAGCCCTCAGGGAATCAGTGCCTACGAGCAGTACTTC	CASSPQGISAYEQYF
.	TRBJ1-5	.	TRBV28	TGTGCCAGCCAGGCCTCCGGGCAGCCCCAGCATTTT	CASQASGQPQHF
.	TRBJ2-7	.	TRBV2	TGTGCCAGCCAAAATTCAGGGGGGGCCTACGAGCAGTACTTC	CASQNSGGAYEQYF
TRBD2	TRBJ2-1	.	TRBV12-5	TGTGCTAGTGGTTTGGTAAAGCTAGCGGGAGGGCCTCGCGATGAGCAGTTCTTC	CASGLVKLAGGPRDEQFF
TRBD1	TRBJ1-2	.	TRBV11-3	TGTGCCAGCAGCTTAGCCAAGGACAGGTGGGGCGATGGCTACACCTTC	CASSLAKDRWGDGYTF
.	TRBJ2-7	once	TRBV5-8	TGTGCCAGCAGCTTCCGCTCCTACGAGCAGTACTTC	CASSFRSYEQYF
.	TRBJ1-1	few	TRBV9	TGTGCCAGCAGCGTATTCCAGGGAATGGACACTGAAGCTTTCTTT	CASSVFQGMDTEAFF
.	TRBJ1-4	.	TRBV5-1	TGCGCCAGCAGCTTGTTCTTACGGGCAACTAATGAAAAACTGTTTTTT	CASSLFLRATNEKLFF
TRBD1	TRBJ2-2	.	TRBV6-5	TGTGCCAGCAGTTACACACGGACAGGGTGGACCGGGGAGCTGTTTTTT	CASSYTRTGWTGELFF
.	TRBJ1-2	.	TRBV7-9	TGTGCCAGCGTACGACGGGAGGATGGCTACACCTTC	CASVRREDGYTF
.	TRBJ1-1	.	TRBV18	TGTGCCAGCTCACCAGCCCAGACAGTCATGAACACTGAAGCTTTCTTT	CASSPAQTVMNTEAFF